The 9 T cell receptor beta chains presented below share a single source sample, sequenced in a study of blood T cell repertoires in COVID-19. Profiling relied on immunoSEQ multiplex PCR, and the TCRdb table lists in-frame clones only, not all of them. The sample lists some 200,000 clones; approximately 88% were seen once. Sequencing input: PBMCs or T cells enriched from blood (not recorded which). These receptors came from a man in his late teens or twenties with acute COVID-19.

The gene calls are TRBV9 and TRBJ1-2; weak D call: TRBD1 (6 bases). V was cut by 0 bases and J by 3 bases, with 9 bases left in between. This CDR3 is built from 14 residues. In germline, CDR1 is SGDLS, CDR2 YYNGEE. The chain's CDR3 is CASSVETGYYGYTF. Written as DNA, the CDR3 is TGTGCCAGCAGCGTAGAAACAGGGTACTATGGCTACACCTTC. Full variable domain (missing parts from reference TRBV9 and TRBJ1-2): DSGVTQTPKHLITATGQRVTLRCSPRSGDLSVYWYQQSLDQGLQFLIQYYNGEERAKGNILERFSAQQFPDLHSELNLSSLELGDSALYFCASSVETGYYGYTFGSGTRLTVV.

The CDR3, as DNA: TGTGCCACTCTAGCGGGAGAGTACAATGAGCAGTTCTTC. It translates to CATLAGEYNEQFF. The J gene is TRBJ2-1, the V gene TRBV24-1, with 10 bases aligning to TRBD2. The germline V gene has CDR1 KGHDR and CDR2 SFDVKD. The CDR3 totals 13 residues. V dropped 10 bases and J dropped 4; count of bases not matched to a gene: 3.

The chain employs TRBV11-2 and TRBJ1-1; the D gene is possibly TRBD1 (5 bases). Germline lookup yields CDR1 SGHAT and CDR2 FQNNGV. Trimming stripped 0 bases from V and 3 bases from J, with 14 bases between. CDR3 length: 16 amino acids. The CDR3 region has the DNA TGTGCCAGCAGCTTAGACATGACAGCGGGCTACACTGAAGCTTTCTTT. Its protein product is CASSLDMTAGYTEAFF. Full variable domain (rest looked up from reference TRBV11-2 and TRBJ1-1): EAGVAQSPRYKIIEKRQSVAFWCNPISGHATLYWYQQILGQGPKLLIQFQNNGVVDDSQLPKDRFSAERLKGVDSTLKIQPAKLEDSAVYLCASSLDMTAGYTEAFFGQGTRLTVV.

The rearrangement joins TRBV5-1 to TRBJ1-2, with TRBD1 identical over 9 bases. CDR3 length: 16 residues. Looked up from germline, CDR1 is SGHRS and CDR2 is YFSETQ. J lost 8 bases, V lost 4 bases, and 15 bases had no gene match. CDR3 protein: CASSLADRGNIGGYTF. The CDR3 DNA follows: TGCGCCAGCAGCCTGGCAGACAGGGGGAACATTGGAGGCTACACCTTC.

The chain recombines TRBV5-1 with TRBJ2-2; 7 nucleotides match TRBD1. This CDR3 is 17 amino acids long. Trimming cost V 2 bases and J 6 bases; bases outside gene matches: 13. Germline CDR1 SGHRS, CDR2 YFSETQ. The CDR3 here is CASSFNPITQGAGELFF. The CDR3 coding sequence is TGCGCCAGCAGCTTCAACCCTATAACCCAGGGGGCCGGGGAGCTGTTTTTT. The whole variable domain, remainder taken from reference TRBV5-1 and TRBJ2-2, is KAGVTQTPRYLIKTRGQQVTLSCSPISGHRSVSWYQQTPGQGLQFLFEYFSETQRNKGNFPGRFSGRQFSNSRSEMNVSTLELGDSALYLCASSFNPITQGAGELFFGEGSRLTVL.

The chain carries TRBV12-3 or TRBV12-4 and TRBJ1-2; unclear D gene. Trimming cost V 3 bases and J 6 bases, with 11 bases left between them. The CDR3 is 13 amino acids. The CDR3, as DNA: TGTGCCAGCAGTTTGTCGGGAGGCGATGGCTACACCTTC. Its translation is CASSLSGGDGYTF.

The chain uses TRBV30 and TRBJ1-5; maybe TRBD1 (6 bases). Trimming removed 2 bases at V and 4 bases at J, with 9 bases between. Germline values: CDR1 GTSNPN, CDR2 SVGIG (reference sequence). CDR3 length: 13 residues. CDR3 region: CAWSSGVNQPQHF. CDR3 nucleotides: TGTGCCTGGAGTTCAGGGGTTAATCAGCCCCAGCATTTT.

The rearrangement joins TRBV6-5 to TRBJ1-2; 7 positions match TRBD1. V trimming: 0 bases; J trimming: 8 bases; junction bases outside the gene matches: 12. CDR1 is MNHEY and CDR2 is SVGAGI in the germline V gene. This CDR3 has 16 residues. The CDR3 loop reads CASSYSGAEGAEGYTF. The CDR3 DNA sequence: TGTGCCAGCAGTTACTCGGGAGCGGAGGGGGCGGAGGGCTACACCTTC.

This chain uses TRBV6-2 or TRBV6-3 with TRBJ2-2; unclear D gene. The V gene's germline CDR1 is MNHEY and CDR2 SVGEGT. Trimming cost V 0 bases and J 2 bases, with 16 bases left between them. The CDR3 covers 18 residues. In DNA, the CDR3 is TGTGCCAGCAGTTACTCCATCGAGTCTTCCATAAACACCGGGGAGCTGTTTTTT. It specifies CASSYSIESSINTGELFF.